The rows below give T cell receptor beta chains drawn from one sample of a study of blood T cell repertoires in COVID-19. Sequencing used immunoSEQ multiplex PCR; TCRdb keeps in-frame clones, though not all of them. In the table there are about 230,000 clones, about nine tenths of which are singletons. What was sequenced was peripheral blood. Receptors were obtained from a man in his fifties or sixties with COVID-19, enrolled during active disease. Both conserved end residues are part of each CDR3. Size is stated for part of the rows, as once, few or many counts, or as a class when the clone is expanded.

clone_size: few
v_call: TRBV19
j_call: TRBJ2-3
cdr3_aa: CASSTRLPISTDTQYF

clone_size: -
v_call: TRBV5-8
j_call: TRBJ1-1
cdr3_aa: CASSLRGSWVTEAFF

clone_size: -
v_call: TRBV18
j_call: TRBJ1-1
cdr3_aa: CASSPTVNTEAFF

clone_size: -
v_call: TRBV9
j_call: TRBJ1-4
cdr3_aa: CASSAFSEGGSEKLFF

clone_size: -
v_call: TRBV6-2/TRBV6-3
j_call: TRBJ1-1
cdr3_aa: CASSLGLRQLNSNTEAFF

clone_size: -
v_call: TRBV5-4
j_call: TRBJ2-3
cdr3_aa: CASSLAGVSTDTQYF

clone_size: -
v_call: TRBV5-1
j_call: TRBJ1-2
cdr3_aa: CASSRGQRGGYTF

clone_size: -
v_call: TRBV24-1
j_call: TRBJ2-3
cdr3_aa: CAIPYSAGGTDTQYF

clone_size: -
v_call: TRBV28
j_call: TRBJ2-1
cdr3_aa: CASSPTSARPSYNEQFF

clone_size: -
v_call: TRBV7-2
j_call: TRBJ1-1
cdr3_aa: CASSKAGGLRSTEAFF

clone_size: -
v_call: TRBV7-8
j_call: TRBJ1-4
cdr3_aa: CASSGGEKLFF

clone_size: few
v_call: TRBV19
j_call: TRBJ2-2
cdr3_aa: CASSSSGGVSTGELFF

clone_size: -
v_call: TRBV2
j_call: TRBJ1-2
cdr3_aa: CAGSPGHYGYTF

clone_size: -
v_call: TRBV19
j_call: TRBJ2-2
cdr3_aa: CASSTGQGGYTGELFF

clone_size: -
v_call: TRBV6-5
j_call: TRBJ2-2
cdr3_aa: CASSYLGGGNTGELFF

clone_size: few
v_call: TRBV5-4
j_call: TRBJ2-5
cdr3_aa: CASSLEVGAETQYF

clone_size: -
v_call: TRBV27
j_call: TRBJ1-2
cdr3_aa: CASSSWGTGPNYGYTF

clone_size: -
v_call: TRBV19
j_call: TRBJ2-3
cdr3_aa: CASSIDAGNTDTQYF

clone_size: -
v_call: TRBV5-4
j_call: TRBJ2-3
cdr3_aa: CASSRAGTIPLDTQYF

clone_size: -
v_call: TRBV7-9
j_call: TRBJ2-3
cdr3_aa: CASSLGEGFAGDGTDTQYF

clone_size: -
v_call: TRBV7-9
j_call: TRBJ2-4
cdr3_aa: CASSFPGLAKNIQYF

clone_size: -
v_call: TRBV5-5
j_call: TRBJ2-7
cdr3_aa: CASSLAGRSSYEQYF